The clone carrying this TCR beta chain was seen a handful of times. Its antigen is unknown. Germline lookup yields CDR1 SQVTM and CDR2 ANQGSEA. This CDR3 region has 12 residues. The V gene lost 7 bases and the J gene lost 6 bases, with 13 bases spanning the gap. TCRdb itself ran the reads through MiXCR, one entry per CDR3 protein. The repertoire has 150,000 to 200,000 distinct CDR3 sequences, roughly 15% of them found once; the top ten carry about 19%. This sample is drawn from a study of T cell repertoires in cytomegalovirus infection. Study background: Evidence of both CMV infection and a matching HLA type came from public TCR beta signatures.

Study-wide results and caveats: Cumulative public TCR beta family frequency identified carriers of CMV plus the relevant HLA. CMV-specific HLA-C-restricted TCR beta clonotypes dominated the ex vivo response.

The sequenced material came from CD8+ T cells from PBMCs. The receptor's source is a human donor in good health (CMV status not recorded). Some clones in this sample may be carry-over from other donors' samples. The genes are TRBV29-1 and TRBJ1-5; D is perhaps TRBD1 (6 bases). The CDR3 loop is CSANREGQPQHF. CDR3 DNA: TGCAGCGCTAACAGGGAGGGTCAGCCCCAGCATTTT.